What follows is one TCR beta chain and its context. Researchers prepared the TCRbeta library using unique molecular identifiers, the study reports. From the PCR reads, TCRdb called clonotypes with MiXCR, one entry per CDR3 protein. The sample yields more than 550,000 distinct CDR3 sequences, roughly a tenth seen once. The sample belongs to a study of T-cell reconstitution after alpha-beta-depleted transplantation in children. The CDR3 consists of 15 residues. V gave up 3 bases and J gave up 7 bases; unmatched junction bases: 5. The clonotype originates from a human donor who donated a stem cell graft to a child with acute myeloid leukemia. The J gene is TRBJ1-4, the V gene TRBV12-3 or TRBV12-4, with 10 nucleotides matching TRBD1. The specimen comprised PBMCs from the stem cell graft donor, sampled from the stem cell graft. The CDR3 sequence: CASSFAGTGAEKLFF. CDR3 sequence (DNA): TGTGCCAGCAGTTTTGCCGGGACAGGGGCTGAAAAACTGTTTTTT.